The 23 T cell receptor beta chains given below trace back to one sample, sequenced in a study of regulatory T cells in long-lasting Graves disease. Construction of the TCR beta libraries employed iRepertoire HTBI primers in conjunction with Arm-PCR of CDR3 regions. TCRdb ran MiXCR on the multiplex PCR reads and lists one entry per CDR3 protein. The sample holds some 320,000 distinct CDR3 sequences, 18% seen once. Regarding time point: newly diagnosed GD, antithyroid drugs for less than 3 months. The TCR library was made from RNA extracted from PBMCs. Sequences were derived from peripheral blood mononuclear cells (PBMCs), sampled at new diagnosis, from a patient treated with antithyroid drugs. The source is a female donor with Graves disease.

This clonotype was observed at least ten times. The V and J genes are TRBV2 and TRBJ2-7; 7 bases align to TRBD2. The CDR3 has 14 residues. With V trimmed by 7 bases and J by 3 bases, 9 bases remained unmatched. Looked up from germline, CDR1 is SNHLY and CDR2 is FYNNEI. CDR3 sequence: CASTNRDYLYEQYF. For the CDR3, the DNA is TGTGCCAGCACCAACCGGGACTACCTCTACGAGCAGTACTTC.

This clonotype has just one count. This may stem from a read error, because a much larger clone lies one nucleotide away. The rearrangement links TRBV11-3 to TRBJ2-2; TRBD1 matches 8 bases. Germline V gene lookup returns CDR1 SGHNT and CDR2 YENEEA. This CDR3 has 16 residues. The CDR3 sequence: CASGLSPQGASGELFF. The CDR3 coding sequence is TGTGCCAGCGGCTTATCACCGCAGGGGGCTAGCGGGGAGCTGTTTTTT.

This clonotype was observed at least ten times. This chain uses TRBV12-3 or TRBV12-4 with TRBJ1-2, with 9 bases that match TRBD1. This CDR3 contains 17 residues. Losses at the gene ends were 5 bases for V and 4 bases for J; bases not matched to a gene: 14. The CDR3 DNA is TGTGCCAGCAGTGCTCACCGAATACAGGGGGCGGGCTATGGCTACACCTTC. Protein sequence: CASSAHRIQGAGYGYTF.

This clonotype was detected many times. This chain joins TRBV2 and TRBJ2-1, with TRBD2 matching over 9 bases. This CDR3 comprises 17 residues. V shed 4 bases, J shed 9 bases, and the junction held 16 bases outside the gene matches. Germline V lookup: CDR1 SNHLY, CDR2 FYNNEI. CDR3 loop: CASSVQRLGTSLSEQFF. As DNA, the CDR3 is TGTGCCAGCAGTGTTCAGAGGTTGGGGACTAGCCTGAGTGAGCAGTTCTTC.

This clonotype was seen repeatedly, ten times or more. The chain is built from TRBV28 and TRBJ2-7; D unclear. CDR3 length equals 14 residues. Trimming took off 3 bases at V and 6 bases at J, with 15 bases between the two ends. Germline loops: CDR1 MDHEN, CDR2 SYDVKM. DNA of the CDR3: TGTGCCAGCAGTTTGGCCCCCTCCAGAGGCGAGCAGTACTTC. This sequence encodes CASSLAPSRGEQYF. The whole variable domain, remainder taken from reference TRBV28 and TRBJ2-7, is DVKVTQSSRYLVKRTGEKVFLECVQDMDHENMFWYRQDPGLGLRLIYFSYDVKMKEKGDIPEGYSVSREKKERFSLILESASTNQTSMYLCASSLAPSRGEQYFGPGTRLTVT.

This rearrangement joins TRBV28 to TRBJ1-2; TRBD1 might be the D (5 bases). Germline V CDR1 and CDR2: MDHEN, SYDVKM. Trimming took 6 bases from V and 2 from J, leaving 13 bases between them. The CDR3 consists of 14 residues. CDR3 sequence reads: CASRGGGVNYGYTF. The CDR3 DNA follows: TGTGCCAGCAGGGGGGGGGGGGTGAACTATGGCTACACCTTC.

The V and J genes are TRBV10-2 and TRBJ1-6; D gene unclear. Germline CDR1 WSHSY, CDR2 SAAADI. This CDR3 spans 15 amino acids. V was cut by 3 bases and J by 7 bases, with 13 bases left in between. CDR3 DNA sequence: TGCGCCAGCAGTGATGAAGGAGCGGGCAATTCACCCCTCCACTTT. Residues: CASSDEGAGNSPLHF.

As to this clonotype: A much more abundant neighbour one base away suggests this may be a read error. The chain combines TRBV3-1 with TRBJ2-6; D is unclear. This CDR3 spans 15 amino acids. CDR1 is LGHDT and CDR2 is YNNKEL in the germline V gene (reference sequence). With 3 bases removed from V and 0 bases from J, the gap between germline ends came to 6 bases. The CDR3 nucleotides read TGTGCCAGCAGCCATGAGCGCTCTGGGGCCAACGTCCTGACTTTC. It encodes CASSHERSGANVLTF.

This clonotype was detected ten times or more. The DNA of the CDR3 is TGTGCCAGCAGTGAGACAGGGGGTGCTATTGAAGCTTTCTTT. Protein sequence: CASSETGGAIEAFF. The chain joins TRBV12-3 or TRBV12-4 to TRBJ1-1; 9 positions match TRBD1. V shed 5 bases, J shed 7 bases, and the junction held 8 bases outside the gene matches. The CDR3 runs to 14 residues.

This clonotype has at least ten counts. The chain carries TRBV28 and TRBJ1-4, with TRBD1 identical over 9 bases. Germline trimming cut 5 bases from V and 4 bases from J; bases unmatched to any gene: 5. From germline, CDR1 is MDHEN and CDR2 SYDVKM. This CDR3 region has 15 residues. CDR3 protein: CASSPQTGGNEKLFF. The CDR3 region has the DNA TGTGCCAGCAGTCCCCAGACAGGGGGTAATGAAAAACTGTTTTTT. The variable domain in full, completed from reference TRBV28 and TRBJ1-4, reads DVKVTQSSRYLVKRTGEKVFLECVQDMDHENMFWYRQDPGLGLRLIYFSYDVKMKEKGDIPEGYSVSREKKERFSLILESASTNQTSMYLCASSPQTGGNEKLFFGSGTQLSVL.

There are many counts of this clonotype. The chain uses TRBV27 and TRBJ2-1; 11 nucleotides agree with TRBD2. The germline CDR1 and CDR2 sequences are MNHEY and SMNVEV (reference sequence). This CDR3 region has 17 residues. V lost 6 bases to trimming and J lost 5 bases; unmatched junction nucleotides: 12. This chain's CDR3 is CASRTGSGRAVDNEQFF. CDR3 in DNA: TGTGCCAGCAGGACCGGTAGCGGGAGGGCCGTGGACAATGAGCAGTTCTTC.

The chain's CDR3 is CASSPTLDSNQPQHF. The CDR3 region has the DNA TGTGCCAGCAGCCCCACTTTAGACAGCAATCAGCCCCAGCATTTT. This sequence joins TRBV4-2 and TRBJ1-5; no firm D call. V was trimmed by 4 bases and J by 1 base, leaving 11 bases between them. The germline V gene has CDR1 LGHNA and CDR2 YNFKEQ. This CDR3 is built from 15 residues.

Comments on this clonotype: Mismatch with germline at one junction end may stem from a read error. This chain connects TRBV18 to TRBJ2-7; 7 nucleotides align to TRBD2. Germline CDR1 reads KGHSH; CDR2 reads LQKENI. There are 17 residues in the CDR3. The CDR3 region has the DNA TGTGCCAGCTCCGGGACCTCGGCGGGAGTCAGGTCCTACGAGCGGTACTTC. It translates to CASSGTSAGVRSYERYF.

This clonotype has only a few counts. This sequence joins TRBV28 and TRBJ1-2; D possibly corresponds to TRBD1 (5 bases). This CDR3 region has 12 residues. Looked up from germline, CDR1 is MDHEN and CDR2 is SYDVKM. Trimming pared 11 bases from V and 10 bases from J, leaving 20 bases between. The CDR3 here is CAASPGTPNYTF. The CDR3, as DNA: TGTGCCGCATCCCCGGGGACCCCAAACTACACCTTC.

This clonotype occurred many times. The rearrangement uses TRBV29-1 and TRBJ1-4; D possibly corresponds to TRBD1 (5 bases). CDR1 and CDR2 (germline): SQVTM, ANQGSEA. The CDR3 is made up of 13 amino acids. The ends were cut back, 5 bases at V and 5 bases at J, with 12 bases in the middle. DNA for the CDR3: TGCAGCGTTAAGGGGAGTGGGAATGAAAAACTGTTTTTT. Translation: CSVKGSGNEKLFF.

This clonotype was seen only a few times. V gene TRBV19 combines with J gene TRBJ2-2, with 12 bases matching TRBD2. The germline CDR1 and CDR2 sequences are LNHDA and SQIVND (reference sequence). Losses at the gene ends were 1 base for V and 7 bases for J; bases not matched to a gene: 7. This CDR3 region has 17 residues. The CDR3 sequence is CASSIVLAGGEGGELFF. CDR3 in DNA: TGTGCCAGTAGTATAGTACTAGCGGGAGGTGAAGGCGGGGAGCTGTTTTTT.

The chain is built from TRBV11-1 and TRBJ2-5, with 7 nucleotides matching TRBD1. V lost 5 bases to trimming and J lost 5 bases; unmatched junction nucleotides: 11. Germline V gene sequence: CDR1 SGHAT, CDR2 FQDESV (reference sequence). The length of the CDR3 is 15 residues. CDR3 coding DNA: TGTGCCAGCAGCGACCGGGACAGTATACGGGAGACCCAGTACTTC. It codes for CASSDRDSIRETQYF.

This clonotype has ten or more counts. This sequence joins TRBV27 and TRBJ1-2; D ambiguous. V was pared by 5 bases and J by 0 bases, with 4 bases between. In germline, CDR1 is MNHEY, CDR2 SMNVEV (reference sequence). The CDR3 spans 12 residues. For the CDR3, the DNA is TGTGCCAGCAGTAACACTAACTATGGCTACACCTTC. It encodes CASSNTNYGYTF.

This clonotype has a count of ten or more. V is TRBV5-5 and J is TRBJ2-7; tentatively, D is TRBD1 (5 bases). V dropped 4 bases and J dropped 0 bases, with 20 bases sitting between them. The length of the CDR3 is 17 residues. CDR1 and CDR2 (germline): SGHKS, YYEKEE (reference sequence). CDR3 coding DNA: TGTGCCAGCAGCCTTTCCCCGACAGAGTTATACTCCTACGAGCAGTACTTC. The encoded protein is CASSLSPTELYSYEQYF.

This clonotype was detected ten times or more. The rearrangement uses TRBV28 and TRBJ1-2; D might be TRBD1 (6 bases). The V gene lost 7 bases and the J gene lost 7 bases, with 22 bases spanning the gap. The CDR3 is 15 amino acids. In germline, CDR1 is MDHEN, CDR2 SYDVKM. The CDR3 protein is CASILMGGAGSGYTF. CDR3 nucleotide sequence: TGTGCCAGCATCCTTATGGGGGGCGCCGGGTCTGGCTACACCTTC.

The chain carries TRBV3-1 and TRBJ2-3, with 12 nucleotides matching TRBD2. The CDR3 length is 17 residues. The V segment lost 0 bases and the J segment 2 bases; nucleotides outside the gene matches: 3. Germline values: CDR1 LGHDT, CDR2 YNNKEL (reference sequence). CDR3 protein: CASSQELAGGITDTQYF. The CDR3 coding sequence is TGTGCCAGCAGCCAAGAACTAGCGGGAGGCATCACAGATACGCAGTATTTT.

This clonotype appeared many times. The CDR3 loop reads CASSLPRRPYEQYF. In DNA, the CDR3 is TGTGCCAGCAGTTTACCCAGGAGACCCTACGAGCAGTACTTC. This chain connects TRBV28 to TRBJ2-7, with D unresolved. CDR3 size: 14 residues. V was clipped by 2 bases and J by 2 bases, with 10 bases between them. Germline loops: CDR1 MDHEN, CDR2 SYDVKM.

This clonotype came up a few times. One junction end disagrees with the germline gene, perhaps due to a read error. The chain couples TRBV6-2 or TRBV6-3 to TRBJ2-5, with D tentatively TRBD1 or TRBD2 (5 bases each). Per germline, CDR1 MNHEY and CDR2 SVGEGT. The CDR3 is 15 amino acids. The CDR3 DNA reads as TGTGCCTGCAGCTCCGGGGCGGAAAATCAAGAGACCCAGTACTTC. It codes for CACSSGAENQETQYF.